Listed below are T cell receptor beta chains from one sample, sequenced in a study of multiple sclerosis patients with progressive multifocal leukoencephalopathy. Measured with immunoSEQ multiplex PCR; TCRdb has only the in-frame clones, and not every one. The table records fewer than 40,000 clones, over 75% of them present only once. Sequenced: PBMCs. The receptors originated from a human donor with multiple sclerosis. The CDR3 runs from the conserved cysteine through the conserved F or W. A D gene is named only where the DNA matches it firmly. Size is stated for part of the rows, as once, few or many counts, or as a class when the clone is expanded.

d_gene: NA
v_gene: TRBV20-1
j_gene: TRBJ2-3
abundance: NA
CDR3nt: TGCAGTGCTAGAGATTTCGATACGCAGTATTTT
CDR3aa: CSARDFDTQYF

d_gene: TRBD1
v_gene: TRBV7-9
j_gene: TRBJ1-3
abundance: few
CDR3nt: TGTGCCAGCAGCTCTGGGACAGGCTCTGGAAACACCATATATTTT
CDR3aa: CASSSGTGSGNTIYF

d_gene: TRBD1
v_gene: TRBV6-4
j_gene: TRBJ1-2
abundance: NA
CDR3nt: TGTGCCAGCAGTCGGGAAGGGGGCAGTAACTATGGCTACACCTTC
CDR3aa: CASSREGGSNYGYTF

d_gene: NA
v_gene: TRBV28
j_gene: TRBJ1-2
abundance: once
CDR3nt: TGTGCCAGCAGTTTAGCGGGGGCGCCCGGCTACACCTTC
CDR3aa: CASSLAGAPGYTF

d_gene: NA
v_gene: TRBV13
j_gene: TRBJ1-1
abundance: NA
CDR3nt: TGTGCCAGCAGCTTTGGGACACCTCTCTCCGCTGAAGCTTTCTTT
CDR3aa: CASSFGTPLSAEAFF

d_gene: NA
v_gene: TRBV19
j_gene: TRBJ1-3
abundance: few
CDR3nt: TGTGCCAGTAGTACCAGGAGAAACACCATATATTTT
CDR3aa: CASSTRRNTIYF

d_gene: TRBD2
v_gene: TRBV7-7
j_gene: TRBJ2-3
abundance: NA
CDR3nt: TGTGCTAGCCAAGCGGGAGGGACAGATACGCAGTATTTT
CDR3aa: CASQAGGTDTQYF

d_gene: NA
v_gene: TRBV6-5
j_gene: TRBJ2-1
abundance: NA
CDR3nt: TGTGCCAGCAGAATCCCAGGGGTCCATGAGCAGTTCTTC
CDR3aa: CASRIPGVHEQFF

d_gene: NA
v_gene: TRBV5-6
j_gene: TRBJ1-1
abundance: NA
CDR3nt: TGTGCCAGCAGCTTGTACGGTGAAGCTTTCTTT
CDR3aa: CASSLYGEAFF

d_gene: NA
v_gene: TRBV7-9
j_gene: TRBJ2-1
abundance: NA
CDR3nt: TGTGCCAGCAGCTTAGGGGTGGGACTCCGGAGGAATGAGCAGTTCTTC
CDR3aa: CASSLGVGLRRNEQFF

d_gene: NA
v_gene: TRBV11-2
j_gene: TRBJ2-7
abundance: NA
CDR3nt: TGTGCCAGCAGCTGGACTACTCCCTACGAGCAGTACTTC
CDR3aa: CASSWTTPYEQYF